This T cell receptor (beta chain) was recovered during a study of OX40 agonist ivuxolimab in advanced cancers. Looking at the study overall: Participants could have had prior anti-PD-1, anti-PD-L1 or anti-CTLA-4 therapy, and approximately 37% had some. Partial responses occurred in three patients (one hepatocellular carcinoma, two cutaneous melanoma).

This clone was seen more than once but under ten times. V gave up 5 bases and J gave up 4 bases; unmatched junction bases: 7. The germline gives CDR1 SGHTA, CDR2 FQGNSA. The CDR3 extends over 14 amino acids. Profiled with immunoSEQ multiplex PCR; TCRdb holds only in-frame clones, not every one. The sample lists around 19,000 clones; 60% to 85% were seen once. The source is an adult with an advanced solid tumor such as melanoma, head and neck, liver or kidney cancer. The chain recombines TRBV7-2 with TRBJ2-7; TRBD2 aligns across 8 bases. This specimen consisted of CD4+ or CD8+ T cells sorted from blood, obtained in a trial of the OX40 agonist ivuxolimab. CDR3 loop: CASSRSGSVYEQYF. The DNA for the CDR3 is TGTGCCAGCAGCCGAAGCGGGAGTGTGTACGAGCAGTACTTC.